Below, one T cell receptor (beta chain) is given with its context. The count of this clone is one. It lacks a known antigen. No per-base quality is available; no much larger clone lies one base away. This sample was included in a study of blood T cell repertoires in COVID-19 (dated by TCRdb to about 2020). With respect to the entire study: Samples from collaborators originated in the United States, Italy and Spain and spanned both the acute and convalescent phases of COVID-19. The prospective study material was composed of cDNA or gDNA derived from T cells, B-cell-depleted T cells, or PBMCs. Deeply sampled blood TCRbeta repertoires from subjects exposed to, actively infected with, or recovered from COVID-19 were included in the dataset. The repertoires were released in a freely available public database intended as a resource for research on the immune response to SARS-CoV-2. Samples were obtained from the ongoing ImmuneRACE study (first 160 participants) and from 1,254 subjects provided by 6 global collaborators. Nearly every sample came with metadata listing a de-identified subject ID, COVID-19 status, age in years and sex. Where available, HLA class I and class II types were obtained from metadata supplied by the sample provider rather than from assay-based typing.

TCRbeta CDR3 regions were amplified from genomic DNA using the immunoSEQ Assay, a bias-controlled multiplex PCR. Regarding the original processing steps: The number of nucleated cells in each sample was estimated from the amplification of reference gene primers within the assay. To quantify the absolute abundance of each unique TCRbeta CDR3 rearrangement, sequence reads were collapsed and filtered. For each sample, productive Simpson clonality was calculated by taking the square root of Simpson's diversity index across productive rearrangements. TCRdb stores this immuneACCESS table with in-frame sequences only. Part of the clones is absent; in the studies checked, under half of the shortfall reflects unresolved V genes, and no reason is known for the rest. V and J calls and clone size are given by that table; D and trimming were obtained from the DNA. This sample gives over 200,000 clones in total; roughly nine tenths of them show up just once. Roughly 0.7% of the sample is taken by the ten largest.

General conclusions and limits of the study: The quantity of clinical and demographic metadata differed by source and by participant and was supplied without curation.

From the cysteine up to the phenylalanine, the CDR3 has a length of 16 residues. Kept here is only the CDR3 DNA, which spans 48 bases and is read in frame from base 1. The collaborating institutions used their own protocols to collect whole blood in K2EDTA tubes. For TCRbeta analysis, collaborator samples were shipped as frozen whole blood, as isolated PBMCs, or as DNA extracted from either sample type. The source is a man aged 40-49 years with acute or convalescent COVID-19. Recombination linked TRBV21-1 to TRBJ2-6; the table gives TRBD2 as D, unverified against the DNA. TRBV21-1 counts as a pseudogene. The sequencing input was peripheral blood. The CDR3 reads CASSKARNSGANVLTF. The DNA sequence follows: TGTGCCAGCAGCAAAGCGAGGAACTCTGGGGCCAACGTCCTGACTTTC.